This is a list of T cell receptor beta chains from one sample in a study of blood T cell repertoires in COVID-19. The method was immunoSEQ multiplex PCR; TCRdb's version includes in-frame clones alone and lacks a portion of them. The sample yields around 100,000 clones, about four fifths seen once. Sequenced material: peripheral blood. The receptors originated from a woman over 75 with active or convalescent COVID-19. CDR3s include the opening cysteine and the closing phenylalanine or tryptophan. The order of the fields is D gene, clone size, J gene, V gene, CDR3 protein, CDR3 DNA. D genes are given only for firm matches. Clone size is not always given. Where it is, it says once, few, many or a class for expanded clones.

d_call: TRBD2
clone_size: -
j_call: TRBJ2-7
v_call: TRBV7-2
cdr3_aa: CASSLAGGSSYEQYF
cdr3_nt: TGTGCCAGCAGCTTAGCCGGGGGGTCCTCCTACGAGCAGTACTTC

d_call: -
clone_size: -
j_call: TRBJ1-1
v_call: TRBV6-1
cdr3_aa: CASSEFMMSGLRMNTEAFF
cdr3_nt: TGTGCCAGCAGTGAATTCATGATGTCGGGACTGAGGATGAACACTGAAGCTTTCTTT

d_call: TRBD2
clone_size: -
j_call: TRBJ2-1
v_call: TRBV7-2
cdr3_aa: CASSLSSGSYNEQFF
cdr3_nt: TGTGCCAGCAGCCTCAGTAGCGGGAGCTACAATGAGCAGTTCTTC

d_call: -
clone_size: -
j_call: TRBJ1-2
v_call: TRBV28
cdr3_aa: CASSFGGLGNYGYTF
cdr3_nt: TGTGCCAGCAGTTTTGGAGGGCTCGGGAACTATGGCTACACCTTC

d_call: TRBD1
clone_size: -
j_call: TRBJ2-1
v_call: TRBV19
cdr3_aa: CASSPRDRAGNEQFF
cdr3_nt: TGTGCCAGTAGTCCACGGGACAGGGCCGGCAATGAGCAGTTCTTC

d_call: TRBD1
clone_size: -
j_call: TRBJ1-1
v_call: TRBV27
cdr3_aa: CASRKTGGNPEAFF
cdr3_nt: TGTGCCAGCAGAAAGACAGGGGGGAACCCTGAAGCTTTCTTT

d_call: TRBD1
clone_size: -
j_call: TRBJ2-7
v_call: TRBV10-3
cdr3_aa: CAISELPGQGVGEQYF
cdr3_nt: TGTGCCATCAGTGAGCTGCCGGGACAGGGAGTAGGGGAGCAGTACTTC

d_call: -
clone_size: -
j_call: TRBJ2-5
v_call: TRBV2
cdr3_aa: CASSEEDRTSGETQYF
cdr3_nt: TGTGCCAGCAGCGAAGAGGACAGAACCTCCGGAGAGACCCAGTACTTC

d_call: -
clone_size: once
j_call: TRBJ2-1
v_call: TRBV27
cdr3_aa: CASSLSDYNEQFF
cdr3_nt: TGTGCCAGCAGTTTAAGCGACTACAATGAGCAGTTCTTC

d_call: TRBD1
clone_size: -
j_call: TRBJ2-2
v_call: TRBV6-6
cdr3_aa: CASSNIEGGAGGELFF
cdr3_nt: TGTGCCAGCAGTAACATCGAAGGGGGCGCGGGCGGGGAGCTGTTTTTT